Below are 22 T cell receptor beta chains sequenced from a single sample in a study of blood T cell repertoires in COVID-19 (dated by TCRdb to the early 2020s). Receptor libraries were prepared by the immunoSEQ multiplex PCR assay. TCRdb stores this immuneACCESS table with in-frame sequences only. Part of the clones is absent; in the studies checked, under half of the shortfall reflects unresolved V genes, and no reason is known for the rest. The sample includes over 45,000 clones, with 77% observed a single time. About 20% of the sample is taken by the ten largest. Sequencing was carried out using peripheral blood. The receptor source for this set is a human donor with active or convalescent COVID-19. The donor label of this sample is uncertain.

This clone occurred a few times. The rearrangement joins TRBV4-3 to TRBJ2-7; D is possibly TRBD1 (7 bases). Trimming cost V 0 bases and J 1 base, with 13 bases left between them. CDR1 and CDR2 (germline): LGHNA, YSLEER. This CDR3 has 16 residues. As DNA, the CDR3 is TGCGCCAGCAGCCAAGACGCGGGACAGTCATCCTACGAGCAGTACTTC. Its protein product is CASSQDAGQSSYEQYF.

This clone was seen only a few times. The CDR3 nucleotides read TGTGCCAGCAGCCCAGGACAGGGAGGACAAGAGACCCAGTACTTC. It is translated as CASSPGQGGQETQYF. The chain employs TRBV7-9 and TRBJ2-5; TRBD1 matches at 8 bases. This CDR3 has 15 residues. Germline-derived CDR1 and CDR2 are SEHNR and FQNEAQ (reference sequence). The junction had 7 bases not matched to a gene; V was cut back by 5 bases and J by 2 bases. The whole variable domain, filled in from reference TRBV7-9 and TRBJ2-5, reads DTGVSQNPRHKITKRGQNVTFRCDPISEHNRLYWYRQTLGQGPEFLTYFQNEAQLEKSRLLSDRFSAERPKGSFSTLEIQRTEQGDSAMYLCASSPGQGGQETQYFGPGTRLLVL.

This clone was picked up one time. The rearrangement links TRBV7-9 to TRBJ2-7; TRBD1 matches at 7 bases. Germline V gene sequence: CDR1 SEHNR, CDR2 FQNEAQ (reference sequence). Trimming removed 4 bases from V and 5 bases from J; junction bases left unmatched: 5. The CDR3 length is 13 residues. The CDR3 bases are TGTGCCAGCAGCTCCTACAGGGGCGACGAGCAGTACTTC. Residues: CASSSYRGDEQYF.

This chain joins TRBV9 and TRBJ2-1; tentatively, D is TRBD2 (5 bases). The CDR3 is made up of 12 amino acids. V was trimmed by 5 bases and J by 7 bases, leaving 10 bases between them. The germline V gene encodes CDR1 SGDLS and CDR2 YYNGEE. DNA for the CDR3: TGTGCCAGCAGTTACGGGGTTAATGAGCAGTTCTTC. It codes for CASSYGVNEQFF.

The chain uses TRBV30 and TRBJ1-2; D possibly corresponds to TRBD1 (5 bases). V gave up 0 bases and J gave up 4 bases, with 15 bases separating them. The CDR3 spans 15 residues. In germline, CDR1 is GTSNPN, CDR2 SVGIG (reference sequence). In DNA, the CDR3 is TGTGCCTGGAGTGTGTCACAGGTTTTTTCCTATGGCTACACCTTC. It specifies CAWSVSQVFSYGYTF.

The V call is TRBV29-1, the J call TRBJ2-7; weak D call: TRBD1 (6 bases). V lost 4 bases to trimming and J lost 1 base, with 14 bases between them. The length of the CDR3 is 14 residues. CDR1 is SQVTM, CDR2 ANQGSEA, per germline. The CDR3 loop reads CSVAWTANSYEQYF. DNA for the CDR3: TGCAGCGTTGCGTGGACAGCCAATTCCTACGAGCAGTACTTC.

This chain connects TRBV7-3 to TRBJ2-2, with a weak D call TRBD2 (5 bases). There are 15 residues in the CDR3. The germline gives CDR1 SGHTA, CDR2 FQGTGA. V lost 5 bases, J lost 0 bases, and 10 bases lay in between. The CDR3 sequence: CASSARGANTGELFF. Written as DNA, the CDR3 is TGTGCCAGCAGCGCCCGGGGAGCGAACACCGGGGAGCTGTTTTTT.

The genes are TRBV7-9 and TRBJ2-7, with 12 nucleotides matching TRBD1. The CDR3 consists of 16 residues. The junction had 11 bases not matched to a gene; V was cut back by 5 bases and J by 6 bases. Germline V gives CDR1 SEHNR, CDR2 FQNEAQ (reference sequence). CDR3 nucleotide sequence: TGTGCCAGCAGCCATCAACTCGGGACAGGGGGCTTCGAGCAGTACTTC. Translating it yields CASSHQLGTGGFEQYF.

The V and J genes are TRBV18 and TRBJ2-5; 8 bases are a match to TRBD1. Germline V gene data show CDR1 as KGHSH and CDR2 as LQKENI. The CDR3 loop spans 15 amino acids. The trim removed 1 base at V and 4 bases at J, leaving 5 bases unmatched. CDR3 loop: CASSPLDRVGETQYF. CDR3 bases: TGTGCCAGCTCACCACTGGACAGGGTTGGAGAGACCCAGTACTTC.

A few counts support this clone. Different DNA sequences within this sample yield the same CDR3. The CDR3: CASSLETGDYGYTF. DNA for the CDR3: TGTGCCAGCAGCTTAGAGACAGGGGACTATGGCTACACCTTC. The chain employs TRBV7-9 and TRBJ1-2; 8 bases match TRBD1. The ends lost 1 base at V and 3 bases at J; junction bases unmatched: 1. Germline V gene lookup returns CDR1 SEHNR and CDR2 FQNEAQ (reference sequence). This CDR3 has 14 amino acids. Looking up the rest from reference TRBV7-9 and TRBJ1-2 gives the full variable domain: DTGVSQNPRHKITKRGQNVTFRCDPISEHNRLYWYRQTLGQGPEFLTYFQNEAQLEKSRLLSDRFSAERPKGSFSTLEIQRTEQGDSAMYLCASSLETGDYGYTFGSGTRLTVV.

This chain uses TRBV3-1 (or the pseudogene TRBV3-2) with TRBJ2-7; TRBD1 is a possible D gene (7 bases). V lost 3 bases to trimming and J lost 5 bases, with 17 bases between them. Germline CDR1 and CDR2: LGHDT and YNNKEL (reference sequence). CDR3 length: 15 residues. In DNA, the CDR3 is TGTGCCAGCAGCCACCCGGAGGGGGCGAAAAACGAGCAGTACTTC. This encodes CASSHPEGAKNEQYF.

V is TRBV6-2 or TRBV6-3 and J is TRBJ2-5; the match to TRBD2 covers 10 bases. Germline loops: CDR1 MNHEY, CDR2 SVGEGT. V lost 4 bases, J lost 4 bases, and 6 bases stayed unmatched. The CDR3 covers 15 residues. The CDR3, as DNA: TGTGCCAGCAGTTTGAGCGGGAGGGCCGTAGAGACCCAGTACTTC. Its translation: CASSLSGRAVETQYF.

The V and J genes are TRBV21-1 and TRBJ1-2. TRBV21-1 is recorded as a pseudogene. The CDR3 consists of 16 residues. The CDR3: CASSSRRGGEFRGYTF. Written as DNA, the CDR3 is TGTGCCAGCAGCAGTCGGCGCGGGGGGGAATTTAGGGGCTACACCTTC.

In its sample, this clone ranks as medium-sized. The chain couples TRBV2 to TRBJ2-1, with a possible D match to TRBD2 (7 bases). The CDR3 extends over 12 amino acids. V gave up 11 bases and J gave up 4 bases, with 12 bases separating them. Germline V gives CDR1 SNHLY, CDR2 FYNNEI. The CDR3 here is CAGRGAYNEQFF. The CDR3 DNA reads TGTGCCGGGAGGGGGGCTTACAATGAGCAGTTCTTC.

CDR3 in DNA: TGTGCCAGCACCCTCTCGGGCACTGAAGCTTTCTTT. It specifies CASTLSGTEAFF. The chain links TRBV12-3 or TRBV12-4 to TRBJ1-1; no clear D. CDR3 size: 12 residues. Between the trimmed V and J ends, which lost 7 bases and 4 bases, there was a span of 10 bases.

This clone was detected only a few times. V is TRBV6-6 and J is TRBJ1-5; a possible D gene is TRBD1 (6 bases). The V and J ends lost 6 bases and 7 bases respectively, with 13 bases between them. Germline loops: CDR1 MNHNY, CDR2 SVGAGI (reference sequence). The CDR3 sequence is 13 residues long. CDR3 region: CASRDGQLQPQHF. In nucleotides, the CDR3 is TGTGCCAGCAGGGACGGACAGTTGCAGCCCCAGCATTTT.

Comment on this clone: An end of the junction does not agree with germline; a read error may underlie this. This chain connects TRBV5-6 to TRBJ2-5, with D unresolved. The CDR3 sequence is 13 residues long. Germline lookup yields CDR1 SGHDT and CDR2 YYEEEE. In nucleotides, the CDR3 is TGTGCCAGCAGCTTGATTTTGAAAGAGGCCCAGTACTTC. As protein: CASSLILKEAQYF.

This chain connects TRBV5-6 to TRBJ1-2; D unclear. Trimming cost V 1 base and J 4 bases, with 8 bases left between them. Per germline, CDR1 SGHDT and CDR2 YYEEEE. The CDR3 is 13 residues long. As DNA, the CDR3 is TGTGCCAGCAGCTTGTACGGAGCCTATGGCTACACCTTC. The encoded protein is CASSLYGAYGYTF.

The CDR3 sequence is CATSRAGDGYTF. The DNA of the CDR3 is TGTGCCACCAGCAGAGCAGGGGATGGCTACACCTTC. V and J are TRBV15 and TRBJ1-2, with a tentative D call TRBD1 (6 bases). CDR1 is LNHNV, CDR2 YYDKDF, per germline (reference sequence). The CDR3 has 12 amino acids. The V end lost 1 base, the J end lost 6 bases, and 6 bases lay between the germline ends.

This clone turned up a few times. This chain joins TRBV5-4 and TRBJ2-7; tentatively, D is TRBD1 (5 bases). CDR1 and CDR2 from the germline V gene are SGHNT and YYREEE (reference sequence). Trimming left V 3 bases short and J 0 bases short, with 13 bases between. The CDR3 totals 15 residues. CDR3 sequence: CASSSLGVSSYEQYF. CDR3 nucleotide sequence: TGTGCCAGCAGCTCTTTAGGGGTGAGCTCCTACGAGCAGTACTTC.

The rearrangement joins TRBV25-1 to TRBJ2-2; tentatively, D is TRBD2 (6 bases). Trimming cost V 3 bases and J 5 bases, with 13 bases left between them. The CDR3 runs to 15 residues. The V gene's germline CDR1 is MGHDK and CDR2 SYGVNS. The CDR3 sequence is CASSDRIGGTGELFF. CDR3 bases: TGTGCCAGCAGTGATCGGATCGGGGGAACCGGGGAGCTGTTTTTT.

V usage is TRBV10-2 and J usage is TRBJ1-3, with TRBD1 identical over 9 bases. Germline V gene lookup returns CDR1 WSHSY and CDR2 SAAADI. The CDR3 contains 13 residues. V lost 10 bases to trimming and J lost 3 bases; unmatched junction nucleotides: 4. CDR3 loop: CATTGGSGNTIYF. The CDR3 nucleotides are TGCGCCACCACAGGGGGCAGTGGAAACACCATATATTTT.